Shown below are 5 T cell receptor beta chains from a single sample sequenced in a study of T cell responses to AZD1222 COVID-19 vaccine. TCRdb's table, derived via immunoSEQ multiplex PCR, lists solely in-frame clones and lacks some. The data show 100,000 to 150,000 clones, 80% to 95% seen once. Source: peripheral blood, taken 28 days after the second AZD1222 dose. The receptors originated from an adult who received the AZD1222 COVID-19 vaccine.

This clone has just a few counts. The chain joins TRBV19 to TRBJ2-1; 10 bases are shared with TRBD2. Germline lookup yields CDR1 LNHDA and CDR2 SQIVND (reference sequence). The V and J ends lost 5 bases and 8 bases, in that order; junction bases with no gene match: 9. The length of the CDR3 is 15 residues. The CDR3 region is CASSPRAGGLDEQFF. The CDR3, as DNA: TGTGCCAGTAGTCCCCGAGCGGGAGGGCTTGATGAGCAGTTCTTC.

The V call is TRBV7-8, the J call TRBJ2-3; D uncertain. The CDR3 covers 13 residues. V lost 5 bases and J 1 base, leaving 7 bases between the germline ends. Germline lookup yields CDR1 SGHVS and CDR2 FQNEAQ. CDR3 DNA: TGTGCCAGCAGCCTCCTAGGCACAGATACGCAGTATTTT. Its protein product is CASSLLGTDTQYF.

The V call is TRBV27, the J call TRBJ2-7, with a tentative D call TRBD1 (6 bases). CDR3 length equals 13 residues. Germline V gene sequence: CDR1 MNHEY, CDR2 SMNVEV (reference sequence). The V and J ends lost 3 bases and 4 bases respectively, with 10 bases between them. DNA of the CDR3: TGTGCCAGCAGTTTCAACAGGGTTTACGAGCAGTACTTC. The encoded protein is CASSFNRVYEQYF.

V usage is TRBV7-3 and J usage is TRBJ1-1, with D perhaps matching TRBD1 (6 bases). There are 13 residues in the CDR3. Germline V lookup: CDR1 SGHTA, CDR2 FQGTGA. V lost 4 bases, J lost 8 bases, and 14 bases lay in between. The CDR3 DNA reads as TGTGCCAGCAGCTCTCTATCCGGGACAGAAGCTTTCTTT. This gives the protein CASSSLSGTEAFF.

This clone has only one observation. The CDR3 DNA reads TGTGCCACCAGTGGTCGCAGGGATTCCGAGCAGTACTTC. Translating it yields CATSGRRDSEQYF. The rearrangement links TRBV24-1 to TRBJ2-7, with a tentative D call TRBD1 (5 bases). CDR3 length: 13 amino acids. The V and J ends lost 5 bases and 6 bases respectively, with 13 bases between them. The germline CDR1 and CDR2 sequences are KGHDR and SFDVKD.